This TCR beta chain was identified in a study of shared clonotypes between healthy human individuals. Study-wide results and limits: Few donors limited the genetic and exposure-history diversity represented.

Note on this clone: Its target is unknown.

Here immunoSEQ multiplex PCR was the method, and the copy in TCRdb shows in-frame clones only, minus some. Counted here are approximately 1.5 million clones, 95% to 99% occurring once; the ten biggest clones make up 0.4% to 0.45%. Per germline, CDR1 SGHTA and CDR2 FQGTGA. J gave up 7 bases and V 3 bases, and 6 bases lay outside the gene matches. The CDR3 is 16 amino acids. Sample: naive CD4+ T cells sorted from blood. Subset of the sample: CD45RA+ positively selected. This receptor was taken from a man aged 30 to 45 in good health. This chain connects TRBV7-3 to TRBJ2-1; 13 bases agree with TRBD2. The CDR3 region is CASSFYKGLAGNEQFF. CDR3 bases: TGTGCCAGCAGCTTTTACAAGGGACTAGCGGGGAATGAGCAGTTCTTC.